This T cell receptor (beta chain) was observed in a study of T cell clonality in common variable immunodeficiency. Study-wide points: In common variable immunodeficiency, TCR beta chains reportedly carried fewer deletions and N-nucleotide insertions. The cause of increased CVID clonality remains unclear without subpopulation sequencing. CVID subjects had higher TCRbeta clonality than healthy controls, most marked in about a third. Compared with controls, CVID subjects had fewer shared TCRbeta clones.

CDR3 length: 15 residues. Per germline, CDR1 SGHKS and CDR2 YYEKEE (reference sequence). The V segment lost 4 bases and the J segment 4 bases; nucleotides outside the gene matches: 7. This clone was counted at least ten times. No antigen is known for it. Coverage ceases 3 residues before the CDR3 finishes, and the germline J gene fills in the end. Profiled with immunoSEQ multiplex PCR; TCRdb holds only in-frame clones, not every one. Sampling found some 60,000 clones, none seen once. This TCR derives from a person aged 18 to 75 in good health. The chain recombines TRBV5-5 with TRBJ2-7, with TRBD1 matching 11 bases. Source material: peripheral blood mononuclear cells. The sequenced CDR3 bases are TGTGCCAGCAGCGCGGCCGGGACAGGGGGTTACGAG. Residues: CASSAAGTGGYE. The full CDR3 is CASSAAGTGGYEQYF.